This is a list of T cell receptor beta chains from one sample in a study of blood T cell repertoires in COVID-19. Generated by immunoSEQ multiplex PCR, the TCRdb table keeps only in-frame clones and is missing some. Among some 120,000 clones, roughly 85% were seen once, and the ten largest hold under 3%. Sequences were obtained from peripheral blood. The source is a man in his thirties or forties with acute or convalescent COVID-19. Both conserved end residues are part of each CDR3. The D gene is left open where the match is weak. Expanded clones get a size class; other rows say once, few or many, or leave the size out.

>14|NA|TRBJ1-3|NA|TRBV19
TGTGCCAGTAGCCCCAGTGCCTCTGGAAACACCATATATTTT
CASSPSASGNTIYF
>15|NA|TRBJ2-1|NA|TRBV7-3
TGTGCCAGCAGCCTGGAGGCAGGCCCTTACAATGAGCAGTTCTTC
CASSLEAGPYNEQFF
>14|NA|TRBJ2-6|NA|TRBV10-3
TGTGCCATCAAAGGACAGTCTGGGGCCAACGTCCTGACTTTC
CAIKGQSGANVLTF
>17|NA|TRBJ2-1|TRBD2|TRBV14
TGTGCCAGCAGCCAAGGAGTAGCGGGCAGCTCCTACAATGAGCAGTTCTTC
CASSQGVAGSSYNEQFF
>12|once|TRBJ2-2|NA|TRBV11-3
TGTGCCAGCAGCTCCATCTACGGGGAGCTGTTTTTT
CASSSIYGELFF
>14|NA|TRBJ1-6|NA|TRBV30
TGTGCCTGGAGTGACAGGGCCGGGAGGTCACCCCTCCACTTT
CAWSDRAGRSPLHF
>13|NA|TRBJ1-5|NA|TRBV4-2
TGTGCCAGCAGCCCGACCCCAGGGCAGCCCCAGCATTTT
CASSPTPGQPQHF
>13|NA|TRBJ2-1|NA|TRBV6-2/TRBV6-3
TGTGCCAGCAGTTACGGCCCTCTCAATGAGCAGTTCTTC
CASSYGPLNEQFF
>14|NA|TRBJ1-4|TRBD1|TRBV11-2
TGTGCCAGCAGCCCAGGGACAGGCGGTGAAAAACTGTTTTTT
CASSPGTGGEKLFF
>15|few|TRBJ1-4|TRBD1|TRBV30
TGTGCCTGGAGTCGACAGGGGGCTTTACGGGAAAAACTGTTTTTT
CAWSRQGALREKLFF
>14|NA|TRBJ1-5|NA|TRBV27
TGTGCCAGCAGTTCAGGTTATAGCAATCAGCCCCAGCATTTT
CASSSGYSNQPQHF
>16|NA|TRBJ2-3|TRBD1|TRBV5-1
TGCGCCAGCAGCCCTGGACAGGGCCTGGGGACAGATACGCAGTATTTT
CASSPGQGLGTDTQYF
>15|NA|TRBJ1-2|TRBD1|TRBV7-9
TGTGCCAGCAGCTCGCCGGACAGGTCAACATATGGCTACACCTTC
CASSSPDRSTYGYTF
>14|NA|TRBJ1-1|NA|TRBV10-3
TGTGCCATCAGTGAGTCTTCAGGGGACCCGAAAGCTTTCTTT
CAISESSGDPKAFF
>14|NA|TRBJ1-1|NA|TRBV11-2
TGTGCCAGCAGCTTAGGGGGCATAACCTCTGAAGCTTTCTTT
CASSLGGITSEAFF
>17|NA|TRBJ2-2|TRBD2|TRBV5-4
TGTGCCAGCAGCTTGGTAGGCGGGAGGTTGAACACCGGGGAGCTGTTTTTT
CASSLVGGRLNTGELFF
>13|NA|TRBJ2-3|NA|TRBV7-6
TGTGCCAGCAGCTTGGAGCCGGGAGATACGCAGTATTTT
CASSLEPGDTQYF
>14|NA|TRBJ2-3|TRBD2|TRBV2
TGTGCCAGTAAATCACTAGCGGGAGTTGATACGCAGTATTTT
CASKSLAGVDTQYF
>15|NA|TRBJ1-2|NA|TRBV5-4
TGTGCCAGCAGCTTGGATCGTAGATCTAACTATGGCTACACCTTC
CASSLDRRSNYGYTF
>15|once|TRBJ2-3|NA|TRBV7-6
TGTGCCAGCAGCTTAGGGGCTTCACTCACAGATACGCAGTATTTT
CASSLGASLTDTQYF
>16|NA|TRBJ1-4|NA|TRBV30
TGTGCCTGGAGGTCCTGGCAGTCGGGGACTAATGAAAAACTGTTTTTT
CAWRSWQSGTNEKLFF
>13|NA|TRBJ1-2|NA|TRBV12-3/TRBV12-4
TGTGCCAGCACCTCGCAGGCCTCGGGGGGCTACACCTTC
CASTSQASGGYTF
>16|NA|TRBJ2-1|TRBD1|TRBV7-6
TGTGCCAGCAGCTTAGTGTGGGACAGGGGCTACAATGAGCAGTTCTTC
CASSLVWDRGYNEQFF
>15|NA|TRBJ1-1|NA|TRBV15
TGTGCCACCAGCAGAGGGGACACTCTGAACACTGAAGCTTTCTTT
CATSRGDTLNTEAFF
>14|NA|TRBJ1-5|NA|TRBV6-5
TGTGCCAGCAGGGGGTCGGGAAGCAATCAGCCCCAGCATTTT
CASRGSGSNQPQHF
>15|NA|TRBJ1-6|TRBD1|TRBV9
TGTGCCAGCAGCGTAGGGACAGGGGAAGTTTCACCCCTCCACTTT
CASSVGTGEVSPLHF
>13|NA|TRBJ1-5|NA|TRBV19
TGTGCCAGTAGTATAGTCGGGGGACAGCCCCAGCATTTT
CASSIVGGQPQHF
>12|NA|TRBJ1-2|TRBD1|TRBV30
TGTGCCTACCAGGACAGGTTATATGGCTACACCTTC
CAYQDRLYGYTF
>13|few|TRBJ2-3|TRBD2|TRBV27
TGTGGCAGCGGGAGTGATCCGCGGGATACGCAGTATTTT
CGSGSDPRDTQYF
>15|few|TRBJ1-2|NA|TRBV6-1
TGTGCCAGCAGTGAATTGGTGGGGGGTGACTATGGCTACACCTTC
CASSELVGGDYGYTF
>15|NA|TRBJ1-1|NA|TRBV5-1
TGCGCCAGCAGCTTGGTGACGGAGAGTAACACTGAAGCTTTCTTT
CASSLVTESNTEAFF
>17|NA|TRBJ2-2|NA|TRBV9
TGTGCCAGCAGCCCCCTCCTGGGCGGGGGCGCCGGCGGGGAGCTGTTTTTT
CASSPLLGGGAGGELFF
>13|NA|TRBJ1-1|TRBD1|TRBV10-3
TGTGCCATCTTAGGGGGCATGAACACTGAAGCTTTCTTT
CAILGGMNTEAFF
>18|NA|TRBJ2-1|TRBD2|TRBV13
TGTGCCAGCAGACCTCTAGCGGAGGGGTCTTGGTCCTACAATGAGCAGTTCTTC
CASRPLAEGSWSYNEQFF
>14|NA|TRBJ1-2|NA|TRBV3-1/TRBV3-2
TGTGCCAGCAGCCCGACGGGAGGCCCCTATGGCTACACCTTC
CASSPTGGPYGYTF
>15|NA|TRBJ1-5|NA|TRBV15
TGTGCCACCAGTACGATCCAGGGGAGTACTCAGCCCCAGCATTTT
CATSTIQGSTQPQHF
>14|NA|TRBJ2-6|NA|TRBV5-5
TGTGCCAGTAGCTTTCTCTCTGGGGCCAACGTCCTGACTTTC
CASSFLSGANVLTF
>13|NA|TRBJ1-6|TRBD1|TRBV29-1
TGCAGCGTCACGGACAGGAATAATTCACCCCTCCACTTT
CSVTDRNNSPLHF
>12|once|TRBJ1-2|TRBD1|TRBV6-5
TGTGCCAGCACCCAGACAGGGGGTGGCTACACCTTC
CASTQTGGGYTF
>18|NA|TRBJ2-2|TRBD2|TRBV27
TGTGCCAGCAGTTCCCTGGGACTAGCTCGCCGCAAGGACGGGGAGCTGTTTTTT
CASSSLGLARRKDGELFF
>16|NA|TRBJ2-1|TRBD2|TRBV9
TGTGCCAGCAGCGTAGTAACGGGAGGCGCCTACAATGAGCAGTTCTTC
CASSVVTGGAYNEQFF
>13|NA|TRBJ1-4|NA|TRBV7-9
TGTGCCAGCAGATCACAGGGCTTTGAAAAACTGTTTTTT
CASRSQGFEKLFF
>13|NA|TRBJ2-4|NA|TRBV6-2/TRBV6-3
TGTGCCAGCAGTCAATCAGGGGGGAACATTCAGTACTTC
CASSQSGGNIQYF
>14|NA|TRBJ2-2|NA|TRBV5-1
TGCGCCTCTGACCGGGACTCGTCCACCGGGGAGCTGTTTTTT
CASDRDSSTGELFF